Included here is one TCR beta chain sequence, with context. Antigen: not known. This specimen belongs to a study of cytomegalovirus exposure and HLA in healthy donors. Notes on the study in general: The analysis excluded some indistinguishable V segments, including TRBV6-2 and TRBV6-3. Reportedly, cytomegalovirus status was diagnosed with high sensitivity and specificity. Solely CMV serostatus was available to characterize immune exposure.

This PCR relied on a set of 60 Vbeta primers and 13 Jbeta primers. Authors' data handling: Later analysis identified tens of millions of unique TCR beta chains, 9 million to 12 million shared. The method was immunoSEQ multiplex PCR; TCRdb's version includes in-frame clones alone and lacks a portion of them. V, J and clone size were drawn from that table, and D and trimming were deduced from the DNA. The table has more than 150,000 clones, around 85% seen once. The germline V and J ends were trimmed by 4 bases and 2 bases, with 12 bases remaining between them. Germline CDR1 reads MNHEY; CDR2 reads SVGAGI. The CDR3 runs 14 residues.

This sequence was found in a man between 50 and 59 years old in good health and CMV-seronegative. The chain uses TRBV6-5 and TRBJ2-7; D is possibly TRBD1 (6 bases). Sequencing was carried out using PBMCs. The CDR3 sequence: CASSFLGATYEQYF. The CDR3 DNA follows: TGTGCCAGCAGTTTCCTGGGGGCAACCTACGAGCAGTACTTC.